What follows describes a single TCR beta chain. The data were taken from a study of blood T cell repertoires in COVID-19. CDR3 size: 14 residues. Germline assignment: CDR1 LGHDT and CDR2 YNNKEL (reference sequence). V lost 2 bases, J lost 0 bases, and 7 bases lay in between. Using immunoSEQ multiplex PCR, the repertoire was profiled, and TCRdb retains in-frame clones only, with some absent. The sample consists of fewer than 70,000 clones, around 86% of them appearing once. The genes are TRBV3-1 (or the pseudogene TRBV3-2) and TRBJ1-1; D ambiguous. The sample taken for sequencing was peripheral blood. The TCR comes from a woman aged 55 to 70 with acute or convalescent COVID-19. CDR3 in DNA: TGTGCCAGCAGCCAATCCGGTATGAACACTGAAGCTTTCTTT. Translated: CASSQSGMNTEAFF.